The T cell receptor (beta chain) under discussion was sequenced for a study of regulatory T cells in long-lasting Graves disease. Stated time point: persistent/refractory GD, antithyroid drugs over 5 years with positive TRAb. PBMC-derived RNA was used for the TCR library. Graves' disease diagnosis followed American Thyroid Association guidelines. EDTA tubes collected 7.5 to 9 milliliters of peripheral blood. iRepertoire HTBI primers and Arm-PCR of CDR3 regions built TCR beta libraries. TCRdb ran MiXCR on the multiplex PCR reads and lists one entry per CDR3 protein. Among more than 650,000 distinct CDR3 sequences, around 30% were seen once, and the ten largest hold 42%. Germline V CDR1 and CDR2: WNHNN, SYGVQD (reference sequence). This CDR3 has 18 amino acids. Trimming cost V 7 bases and J 2 bases; bases outside gene matches: 14.

The chain links TRBV10-1 to TRBJ2-7, with 13 nucleotides matching TRBD2. The sequences come from peripheral blood mononuclear cells (PBMCs), collected when the disease was refractory, from a patient treated with antithyroid drugs. The TCR comes from a female donor with Graves disease. The chain's CDR3 is CASITTGTSGIPAYEQYF. The CDR3 region has the DNA TGCGCCAGCATCACAACCGGGACTAGCGGGATCCCCGCCTACGAGCAGTACTTC.